The sequence of this T cell receptor beta chain was determined in a study of blood T cell repertoires in COVID-19. Study-level information: Italy, Spain and the United States were the sources of the convalescent and acute COVID-19 samples.

Per the study methods: It was from reference gene primer amplification that nucleated cell counts were estimated. Data came from immunoSEQ multiplex PCR; TCRdb stores just in-frame clones and leaves some out. That table supplies the V and J calls and clone size; D and trimming were determined from the DNA. The sample holds about 96,000 clones, approximately 88% seen once. This receptor was taken from a woman aged 60-75 years with acute or convalescent COVID-19. The sample consisted of peripheral blood.

The CDR3 nucleotides are TGTGCCTGGAGTGAGGGGCGGAATCAGCCCCAGCATTTT. This sequence encodes CAWSEGRNQPQHF. The chain is built from TRBV30 and TRBJ1-5; D is possibly TRBD1 (5 bases). Germline CDR1 is GTSNPN and CDR2 is SVGIG (reference sequence). Deletions cut 1 base from V and 4 bases from J, with 8 bases between. This CDR3 has 13 residues.